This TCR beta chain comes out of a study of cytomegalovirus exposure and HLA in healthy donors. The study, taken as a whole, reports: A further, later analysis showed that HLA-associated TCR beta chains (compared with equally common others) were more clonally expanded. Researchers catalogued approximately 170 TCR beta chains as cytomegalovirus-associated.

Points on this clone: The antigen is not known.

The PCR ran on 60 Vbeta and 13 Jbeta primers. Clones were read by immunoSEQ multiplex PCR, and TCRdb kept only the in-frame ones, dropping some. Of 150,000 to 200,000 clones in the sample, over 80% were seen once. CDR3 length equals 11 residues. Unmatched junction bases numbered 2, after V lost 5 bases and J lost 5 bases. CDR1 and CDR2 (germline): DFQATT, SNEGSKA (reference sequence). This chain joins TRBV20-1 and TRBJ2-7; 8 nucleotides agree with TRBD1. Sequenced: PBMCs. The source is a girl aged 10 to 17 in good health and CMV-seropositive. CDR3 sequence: CSARTGNEQYF. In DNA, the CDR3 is TGCAGTGCTCGGACAGGGAACGAGCAGTACTTC.